This T cell receptor beta chain was found in a study of T cells after yellow fever vaccination. Broader study findings: Most clones from primary vaccination were detected again post-booster (96% CD4, about 88% CD8). Faster peaking, at day 5 versus 15, marked a secondary response that was weaker. Among all clonotypes, a small share was observed in both CD4 and CD8 compartments.

The germline CDR1 and CDR2 sequences are LGHNA and YSLEER. CDR3 length equals 16 residues. Germline trimming cut 5 bases from V and 3 bases from J; bases unmatched to any gene: 6. The authors made TCR cDNA by 5'RACE template switching, adding a universal primer site and UMIs. Each CDR3 protein gets one entry after TCRdb re-called the 5' RACE reads with MiXCR. The profile shows just under 600,000 distinct CDR3 sequences, around an eighth of them singletons. About this clonotype: The antigen is not known.

The sequence was obtained from a man younger than 40 who received the YFV17D yellow fever vaccine. The source was PBMCs, collected on the day of the yellow fever booster vaccination. The V and J genes are TRBV4-3 and TRBJ2-1, with TRBD2 identical over 11 bases. The CDR3 DNA reads as TGCGCCAGCAGCGAAACCGGGACTAGCGGCTACAATGAGCAGTTCTTC. Translation gives CASSETGTSGYNEQFF.